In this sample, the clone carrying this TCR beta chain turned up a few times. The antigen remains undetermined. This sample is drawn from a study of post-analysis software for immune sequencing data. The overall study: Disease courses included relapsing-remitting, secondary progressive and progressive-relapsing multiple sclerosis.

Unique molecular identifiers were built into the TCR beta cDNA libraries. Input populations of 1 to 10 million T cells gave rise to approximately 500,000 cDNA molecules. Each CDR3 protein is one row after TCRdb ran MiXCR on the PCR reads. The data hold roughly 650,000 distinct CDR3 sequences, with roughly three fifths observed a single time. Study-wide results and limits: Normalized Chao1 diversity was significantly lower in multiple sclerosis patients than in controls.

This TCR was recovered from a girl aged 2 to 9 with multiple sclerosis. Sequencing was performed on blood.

The CDR3 region has the DNA TGTGCCATCAGTGAGTCCGCAAATGAGCAGTTCTTC. Translating it yields CAISESANEQFF. V gene TRBV10-3 combines with J gene TRBJ2-1; D remains unclear. V lost 0 bases and J 7 bases, leaving 4 bases between the germline ends. There are 12 residues in the CDR3. Germline V gene lookup returns CDR1 ENHRY and CDR2 SYGVKD.